The 29 T cell receptor beta chains reported below all come from one sample, sequenced in a study of Ad26.COV2.S vaccination and SARS-CoV-2 variants. Sequencing was performed with immunoSEQ multiplex PCR; in TCRdb, only in-frame clones are kept and a portion is missing. This table holds about 480,000 clones, 87% found once. The treatment: 19 received Ad26.COV2.S at low or high dose, single or two shots; 5 received placebo; per-sample allocation not given. Each sample was drawn 63 days after the first injection (of vaccine or placebo). The sample consisted of peripheral blood, taken in a trial of Ad26.COV2.S vaccine versus placebo. These receptors were taken from a person between 18 and 59 years old who received the Ad26.COV2.S COVID-19 vaccine or a placebo.

As DNA, the CDR3 is TGTGCCGCGGGGGGGACGGGCACTGAAGCTTTCTTT. Translation gives CAAGGTGTEAFF. The chain is built from TRBV30 and TRBJ1-1; a possible D gene is TRBD1 (5 bases). The CDR3 has 12 amino acids. The V end lost 8 bases, the J end lost 4 bases, and 14 bases lay between the germline ends. Germline V gene sequence: CDR1 GTSNPN, CDR2 SVGIG (reference sequence).

CDR3 nucleotides: TGTGCCAGCAGCTCCCAAGGACTGGAAAAACTGTTTTTT. It yields the protein CASSSQGLEKLFF. The chain couples TRBV7-9 to TRBJ1-4; the D is unclear. Trimming shortened V by 4 bases and J by 8 bases, and 11 bases separated the two germline ends. The CDR3 runs 13 residues. CDR1 is SEHNR and CDR2 is FQNEAQ in the germline V gene (reference sequence). The full variable domain, its missing parts supplied by reference TRBV7-9 and TRBJ1-4, is DTGVSQNPRHKITKRGQNVTFRCDPISEHNRLYWYRQTLGQGPEFLTYFQNEAQLEKSRLLSDRFSAERPKGSFSTLEIQRTEQGDSAMYLCASSSQGLEKLFFGSGTQLSVL.

V usage is TRBV19 and J usage is TRBJ2-3; D remains ambiguous. The germline V gene has CDR1 LNHDA and CDR2 SQIVND (reference sequence). V lost 6 bases and J 2 bases, leaving 9 bases between the germline ends. The CDR3 is 13 residues long. CDR3 in amino acids: CASRRPDTDTQYF. The CDR3 coding sequence is TGTGCCAGTAGACGGCCAGACACAGATACGCAGTATTTT. Combining the CDR3 with reference TRBV19 and TRBJ2-3 gives the whole variable domain DGGITQSPKYLFRKEGQNVTLSCEQNLNHDAMYWYRQDPGQGLRLIYYSQIVNDFQKGDIAEGYSVSREKKESFPLTVTSAQKNPTAFYLCASRRPDTDTQYFGPGTRLTVL.

This rearrangement joins TRBV6-2 or TRBV6-3 to TRBJ2-3; D may match TRBD1 or TRBD2 (5 bases each). Germline CDR1 and CDR2: MNHEY and SVGEGT. This CDR3 region has 14 residues. V was trimmed by 4 bases and J by 0 bases, leaving 8 bases between them. CDR3 in DNA: TGTGCCAGCAGTTGGGGGTCGAGCACAGATACGCAGTATTTT. It specifies CASSWGSSTDTQYF.

This rearrangement joins TRBV25-1 to TRBJ2-5; either TRBD1 or TRBD2 may supply D (5 bases each). Germline lookup yields CDR1 MGHDK and CDR2 SYGVNS. This CDR3 has 16 amino acids. The V and J ends lost 2 bases and 0 bases respectively, with 13 bases between them. CDR3 DNA sequence: TGTGCCAGCAGTGAAGGGGCGGGCCTGTACCAAGAGACCCAGTACTTC. Amino acid sequence: CASSEGAGLYQETQYF.

The V and J genes are TRBV7-2 and TRBJ2-3, with a weak D call TRBD1 (5 bases). Germline V gene data show CDR1 as SGHTA and CDR2 as FQGNSA. The V gene lost 5 bases and the J gene lost 2 bases, with 17 bases spanning the gap. The CDR3 loop spans 16 amino acids. DNA of the CDR3: TGTGCCAGCAGCCCACGAGCAGGGCTACCCACAGATACGCAGTATTTT. Protein product: CASSPRAGLPTDTQYF.

The chain is built from TRBV3-1 (or the pseudogene TRBV3-2) and TRBJ2-1; the D call may be TRBD1 or TRBD2 (5 bases each). CDR3 length: 18 amino acids. The V end lost 3 bases, the J end lost 7 bases, and 25 bases lay between the germline ends. Germline CDR1 is LGHDT and CDR2 is YNNKEL (reference sequence). The CDR3 DNA sequence: TGTGCCAGCAGCCAGGGGACCCGGGCGTGGGTCCCCATTAATGAGCAGTTCTTC. Translation gives CASSQGTRAWVPINEQFF.

The table lists this clone with a few counts. V gene TRBV12-3 or TRBV12-4 combines with J gene TRBJ2-7; D possibly corresponds to TRBD2 (5 bases). CDR3 length: 13 amino acids. Trimming stripped 7 bases from V and 5 bases from J, with 15 bases between. The CDR3 DNA is TGTGCCAGCACCGAGGGCGATCTCCACGAGCAGTACTTC. This encodes CASTEGDLHEQYF.

The chain carries TRBV4-2 and TRBJ2-5; the D gene is possibly TRBD1 (6 bases). V was clipped by 0 bases and J by 4 bases, with 6 bases between them. Per the germline V gene, CDR1 is LGHNA and CDR2 is YNFKEQ. This CDR3 has 13 residues. The CDR3 spells CASSQETGETQYF. CDR3 sequence (DNA): TGTGCCAGCAGCCAAGAGACAGGAGAGACCCAGTACTTC.

CDR3 sequence reads: CASSFIGLAGVGAEQFF. The CDR3 DNA is TGCGCCAGCAGCTTTATCGGACTAGCGGGAGTAGGGGCTGAGCAGTTCTTC. This chain connects TRBV5-1 to TRBJ2-1; 13 nucleotides line up with TRBD2. Germline CDR1 and CDR2: SGHRS and YFSETQ. The CDR3 is made up of 17 amino acids. Trimming took 2 bases from V and 9 from J; bases not matched to a gene: 11.

The chain employs TRBV13 and TRBJ2-2, with a possible D match to TRBD1 (6 bases). V shed 5 bases and J shed 5 bases, with 12 bases lying between them. The CDR3 loop spans 14 amino acids. Germline V gene sequence: CDR1 PRHDT, CDR2 FYEKMQ (reference sequence). The CDR3 spells CASSGQPITGELFF. The CDR3 DNA is TGTGCCAGCAGCGGACAGCCAATTACCGGGGAGCTGTTTTTT.

V usage is TRBV5-1 and J usage is TRBJ2-3; possible D gene TRBD2, 6 bases. CDR3 length: 14 amino acids. CDR1 is SGHRS, CDR2 YFSETQ, per germline. Trimming stripped 1 base from V and 3 bases from J, with 9 bases between. CDR3 protein: CASSLPGATDTQYF. CDR3 bases: TGCGCCAGCAGCTTGCCGGGAGCGACAGATACGCAGTATTTT.

The V call is TRBV7-2, the J call TRBJ2-1, with TRBD2 identical over 9 bases. V was clipped by 2 bases and J by 7 bases; unmatched bases: 9. CDR1 SGHTA and CDR2 FQGNSA come from the germline V gene. The CDR3 is made up of 16 amino acids. In nucleotides, the CDR3 is TGTGCCAGCAGCTTAACCGGGACTAGCCCCGGGAATGAGCAGTTCTTC. This encodes CASSLTGTSPGNEQFF.

The chain has TRBV29-1 and TRBJ1-1, with D possibly TRBD1 on 5 matching bases. V gave up 3 bases and J gave up 5 bases, with 19 bases separating them. Germline CDR1 SQVTM, CDR2 ANQGSEA. This CDR3 comprises 15 residues. CDR3 in amino acids: CSVDRVPGVWTEAFF. The CDR3 DNA sequence: TGCAGCGTTGATAGAGTTCCGGGGGTATGGACTGAAGCTTTCTTT.

The DNA of the CDR3 is TGTGCCAGCAGTTCTACAGGGGTGGGCCTCTACAATGAGCAGTTCTTC. Protein product: CASSSTGVGLYNEQFF. The chain carries TRBV6-2 or TRBV6-3 and TRBJ2-1; 7 bases align to TRBD1. This CDR3 spans 16 amino acids. The germline V gene has CDR1 MNHEY and CDR2 SVGEGT. The V and J ends lost 4 bases and 3 bases, in that order; junction bases with no gene match: 9.

The CDR3 region has the DNA TGTGCCAGCAGCTTAGGGCCGGACCCGAACACTGAAGCTTTCTTT. Encoded protein: CASSLGPDPNTEAFF. The V and J genes are TRBV7-2 and TRBJ1-1; D gene unclear. V dropped 1 base and J dropped 1 base, with 10 bases sitting between them. The V gene's germline CDR1 is SGHTA and CDR2 FQGNSA. This CDR3 comprises 15 residues.

The chain joins TRBV5-1 to TRBJ2-5; the D is unclear. Germline values: CDR1 SGHRS, CDR2 YFSETQ. Trimming stripped 7 bases from V and 4 bases from J, with 17 bases between. The CDR3 totals 14 residues. The CDR3 bases are TGCGCCAGCGCCCCTGGGGTACTTGGAGAGACCCAGTACTTC. Its protein product is CASAPGVLGETQYF.

The chain uses TRBV13 and TRBJ2-3; D remains unclear. The CDR3 loop spans 14 amino acids. Germline V gene lookup returns CDR1 PRHDT and CDR2 FYEKMQ (reference sequence). Trimming left V 7 bases short and J 1 base short, with 12 bases between. CDR3 region: CASTWLEGTDTQYF. The CDR3 nucleotides read TGTGCCAGCACATGGCTAGAGGGCACAGATACGCAGTATTTT.

V gene TRBV7-2 combines with J gene TRBJ1-2; 10 positions match TRBD1. The CDR3 covers 15 residues. Germline CDR1 reads SGHTA; CDR2 reads FQGNSA. The V segment lost 5 bases and the J segment 2 bases; nucleotides outside the gene matches: 5. DNA of the CDR3: TGTGCCAGCAGCCCCGGGACAGGGGAGAACTATGGCTACACCTTC. Translation: CASSPGTGENYGYTF. Variable domain in full (rest from reference TRBV7-2 and TRBJ1-2): GAGVSQSPSNKVTEKGKDVELRCDPISGHTALYWYRQSLGQGLEFLIYFQGNSAPDKSGLPSDRFSAERTGGSVSTLTIQRTQQEDSAVYLCASSPGTGENYGYTFGSGTRLTVV.

The chain joins TRBV21-1 to TRBJ1-5; whether TRBD1, the table's D call, matches the DNA was not checked. TRBV21-1 is labeled a pseudogene. The CDR3 has 18 amino acids. Here the CDR3 DNA reads TGTGCCAGCAGCAAAGAGAGGGACAGGGGTCGGTGGCGGCAGCCCCAGCATTTT. Protein: CASSKERDRGRWRQPQHF.

The rearrangement joins TRBV3-1 (or the pseudogene TRBV3-2) to TRBJ1-2, with D unclear. Between the trimmed V and J ends, which lost 0 bases and 8 bases, there was a span of 7 bases. The germline gives CDR1 LGHDT, CDR2 YNNKEL (reference sequence). The CDR3 totals 12 residues. This CDR3 reads CASSQETVGYTF. The CDR3 DNA reads as TGTGCCAGCAGCCAAGAAACCGTCGGCTACACCTTC.

V usage is TRBV19 and J usage is TRBJ1-2, with a tentative D call TRBD1 (5 bases). The CDR3 is 13 residues long. CDR1 is LNHDA and CDR2 is SQIVND in the germline V gene (reference sequence). The V end was cut by 7 bases, the J end by 2 bases, with 11 bases between. CDR3 in DNA: TGTGCCAGTAACTCCCGACAGAACTATGGCTACACCTTC. It translates to CASNSRQNYGYTF.

V gene TRBV5-1 combines with J gene TRBJ1-2, with D hard to call. Germline V gene lookup returns CDR1 SGHRS and CDR2 YFSETQ. Deletions cut 0 bases from V and 5 bases from J, with 8 bases between. The CDR3 extends over 13 amino acids. CDR3 loop: CASSLGQEYGYTF. The CDR3 DNA is TGCGCCAGCAGCTTGGGGCAGGAGTATGGCTACACCTTC.

This clone was detected once. The rearrangement joins TRBV6-5 to TRBJ2-7, with 8 nucleotides matching TRBD2. Germline V gene data show CDR1 as MNHEY and CDR2 as SVGAGI. This CDR3 spans 12 amino acids. V lost 11 bases to trimming and J lost 5 bases; unmatched junction nucleotides: 8. The CDR3 DNA follows: TGTGCCGGGGGGACTAGGGCTAACGAGCAGTACTTC. It is translated as CAGGTRANEQYF.

For the CDR3, the DNA is TGTGCCAGCAGCCCAGACAGGGTCGTCCCTTACAATGAGCAGTTCTTC. Amino acids: CASSPDRVVPYNEQFF. V usage is TRBV27 and J usage is TRBJ2-1; 7 positions match TRBD1. The CDR3 covers 16 residues. Trimming removed 6 bases from V and 4 bases from J; junction bases left unmatched: 12. Germline V lookup: CDR1 MNHEY, CDR2 SMNVEV (reference sequence).

For this clone: Other nucleotide sequences in the sample specify the same CDR3. J is TRBJ2-3 and V is TRBV12-3 or TRBV12-4; D is ambiguous. This CDR3 comprises 11 residues. Trimming took 3 bases from V and 3 from J, leaving 1 base between them. This chain's CDR3 is CASSFTDTQYF. The CDR3, as DNA: TGTGCCAGCAGTTTTACAGATACGCAGTATTTT.

The V gene is TRBV19, the J gene TRBJ1-6, with no clear D. With 4 bases removed from V and 0 bases from J, the gap between germline ends came to 10 bases. The germline gives CDR1 LNHDA, CDR2 SQIVND (reference sequence). This CDR3 has 16 amino acids. The CDR3 DNA is TGTGCCAGTAGTACAGATTGGAGCTCCTATAATTCACCCCTCCACTTT. Translation: CASSTDWSSYNSPLHF.

This chain links TRBV28 with TRBJ2-7; 7 bases match TRBD1. Trimming at V came to 2 bases and at J to 6 bases, leaving 16 bases not matched to a gene. The germline V gene has CDR1 MDHEN and CDR2 SYDVKM. The length of the CDR3 is 17 residues. CDR3 in DNA: TGTGCCAGCAGTTTAGGGTTCGGGACAGTAGTGAGGGGCGAGCAGTACTTC. Its protein product is CASSLGFGTVVRGEQYF.

The chain employs TRBV28 and TRBJ1-2, with 10 bases identical to TRBD1. V was clipped by 6 bases and J by 1 base; unmatched bases: 11. Germline V gives CDR1 MDHEN, CDR2 SYDVKM. The CDR3 runs to 17 residues. The DNA for the CDR3 is TGTGCCAGCAGGGAACAGACAGGGGGCGCTTTTAACTATGGCTACACCTTC. Its translation: CASREQTGGAFNYGYTF.